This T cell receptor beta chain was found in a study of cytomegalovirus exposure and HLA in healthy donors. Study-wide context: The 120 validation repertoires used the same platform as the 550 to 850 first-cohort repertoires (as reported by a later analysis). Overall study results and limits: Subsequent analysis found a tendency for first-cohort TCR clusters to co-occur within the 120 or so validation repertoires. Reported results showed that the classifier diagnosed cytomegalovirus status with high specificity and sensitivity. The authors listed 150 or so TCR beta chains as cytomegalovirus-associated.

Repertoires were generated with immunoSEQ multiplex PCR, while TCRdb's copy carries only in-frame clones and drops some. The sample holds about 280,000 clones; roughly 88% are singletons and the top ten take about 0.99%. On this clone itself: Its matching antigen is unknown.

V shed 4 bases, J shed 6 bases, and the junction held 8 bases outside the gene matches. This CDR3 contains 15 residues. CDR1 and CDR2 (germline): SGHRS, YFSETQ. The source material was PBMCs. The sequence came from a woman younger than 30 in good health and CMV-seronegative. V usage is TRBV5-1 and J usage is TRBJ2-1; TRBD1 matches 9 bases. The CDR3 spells CASSEPDRGANEQFF. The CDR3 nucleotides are TGCGCCAGCAGCGAGCCGGACAGGGGCGCCAATGAGCAGTTCTTC.